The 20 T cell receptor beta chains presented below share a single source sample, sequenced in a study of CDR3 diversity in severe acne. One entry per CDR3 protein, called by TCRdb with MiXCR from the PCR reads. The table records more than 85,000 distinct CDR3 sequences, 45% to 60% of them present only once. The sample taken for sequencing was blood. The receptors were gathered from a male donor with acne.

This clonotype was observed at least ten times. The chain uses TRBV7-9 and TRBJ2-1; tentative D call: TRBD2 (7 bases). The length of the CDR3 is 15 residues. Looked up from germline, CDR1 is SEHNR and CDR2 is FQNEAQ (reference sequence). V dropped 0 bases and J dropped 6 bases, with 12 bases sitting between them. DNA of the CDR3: TGTGCCAGCAGCTTAGCGGGAGGGGGGGGCAATGAGCAGTTCTTC. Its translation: CASSLAGGGGNEQFF.

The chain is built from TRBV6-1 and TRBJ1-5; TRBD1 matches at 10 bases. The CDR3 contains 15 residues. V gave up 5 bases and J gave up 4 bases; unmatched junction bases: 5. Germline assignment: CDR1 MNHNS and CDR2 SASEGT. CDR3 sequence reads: CASSPRGQGNQPQHF. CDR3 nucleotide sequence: TGTGCCAGCAGTCCAAGGGGACAGGGGAATCAGCCCCAGCATTTT.

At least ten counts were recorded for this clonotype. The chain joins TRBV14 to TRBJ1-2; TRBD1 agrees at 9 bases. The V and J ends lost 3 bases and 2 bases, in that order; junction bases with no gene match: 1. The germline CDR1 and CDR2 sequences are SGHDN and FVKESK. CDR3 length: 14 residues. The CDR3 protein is CASSQGTGNYGYTF. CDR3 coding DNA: TGTGCCAGCAGCCAGGGGACAGGGAACTATGGCTACACCTTC.

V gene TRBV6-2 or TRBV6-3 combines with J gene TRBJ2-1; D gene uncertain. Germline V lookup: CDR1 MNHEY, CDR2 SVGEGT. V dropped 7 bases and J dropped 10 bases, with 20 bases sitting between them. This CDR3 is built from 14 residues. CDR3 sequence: CASTPALGGDEQFF. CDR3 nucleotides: TGTGCCAGCACCCCAGCCCTAGGTGGAGACGAGCAGTTCTTC.

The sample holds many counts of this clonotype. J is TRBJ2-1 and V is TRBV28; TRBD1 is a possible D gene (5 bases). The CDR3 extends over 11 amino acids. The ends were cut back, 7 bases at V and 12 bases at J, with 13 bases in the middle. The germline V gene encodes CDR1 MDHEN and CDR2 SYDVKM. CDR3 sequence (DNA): TGTGCCAGCAATAGGGGTTTATCGCAGTTCTTC. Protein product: CASNRGLSQFF.

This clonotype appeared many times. CDR3 residues: CASSQDRLGLAGETQYF. As DNA, the CDR3 is TGCGCCAGCAGCCAAGATCGGTTGGGACTAGCGGGAGAGACCCAGTACTTC. The chain is built from TRBV4-1 and TRBJ2-5; 12 bases align to TRBD2. This CDR3 is 17 amino acids long. The J segment lost 4 bases and the V segment lost 0 bases, leaving 6 bases of the junction unmatched. Germline values: CDR1 MGHRA, CDR2 YSYEKL.

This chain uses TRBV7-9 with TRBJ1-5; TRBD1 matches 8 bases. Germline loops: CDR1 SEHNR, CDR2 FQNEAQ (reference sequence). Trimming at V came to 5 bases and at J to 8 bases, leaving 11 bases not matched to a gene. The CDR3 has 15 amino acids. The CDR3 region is CASSAGQGVVEPQHF. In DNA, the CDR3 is TGTGCCAGCAGCGCTGGACAGGGAGTTGTTGAGCCCCAGCATTTT.

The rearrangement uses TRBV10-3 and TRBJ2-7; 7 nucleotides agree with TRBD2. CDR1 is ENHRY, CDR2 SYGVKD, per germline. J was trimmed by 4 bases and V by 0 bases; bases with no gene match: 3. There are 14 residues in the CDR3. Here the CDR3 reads CAISESGRAYEQYF. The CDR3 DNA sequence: TGTGCCATCAGTGAGTCGGGGAGGGCGTACGAGCAGTACTTC.

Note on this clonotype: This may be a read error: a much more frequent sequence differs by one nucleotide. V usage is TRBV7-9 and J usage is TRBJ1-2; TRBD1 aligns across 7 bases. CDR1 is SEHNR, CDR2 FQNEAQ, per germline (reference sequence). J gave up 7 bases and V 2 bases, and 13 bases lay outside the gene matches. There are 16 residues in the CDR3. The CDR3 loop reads CASSLTWQGEACGYTF. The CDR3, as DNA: TGTGCCAGCAGCTTAACTTGGCAGGGGGAGGCCTGTGGCTACACCTTC.

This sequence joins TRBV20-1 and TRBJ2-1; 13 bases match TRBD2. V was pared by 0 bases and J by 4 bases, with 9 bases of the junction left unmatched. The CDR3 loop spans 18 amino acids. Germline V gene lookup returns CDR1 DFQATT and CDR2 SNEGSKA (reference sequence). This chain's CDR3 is CSARDVTSGRGVYNEQFF. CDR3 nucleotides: TGCAGTGCTAGAGATGTAACTAGCGGGAGGGGCGTATACAATGAGCAGTTCTTC.

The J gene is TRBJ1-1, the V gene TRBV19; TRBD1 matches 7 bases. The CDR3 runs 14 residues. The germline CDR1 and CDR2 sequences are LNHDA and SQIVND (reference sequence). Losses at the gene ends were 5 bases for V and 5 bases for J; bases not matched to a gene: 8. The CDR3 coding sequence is TGTGCCAGTAGTGTCCGGGACAGCGGAACTGAAGCTTTCTTT. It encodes CASSVRDSGTEAFF.

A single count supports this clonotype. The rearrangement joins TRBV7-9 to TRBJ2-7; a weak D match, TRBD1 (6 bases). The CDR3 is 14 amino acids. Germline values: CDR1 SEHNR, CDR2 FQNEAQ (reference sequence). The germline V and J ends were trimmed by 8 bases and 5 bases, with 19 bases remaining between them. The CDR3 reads CASGRSGDTDEQYF. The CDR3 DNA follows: TGTGCCAGCGGAAGGTCAGGGGATACGGACGAGCAGTACTTC.

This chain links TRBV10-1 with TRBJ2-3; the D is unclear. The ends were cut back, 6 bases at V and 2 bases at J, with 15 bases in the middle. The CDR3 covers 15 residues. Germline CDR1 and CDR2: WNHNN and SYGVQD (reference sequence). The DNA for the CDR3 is TGCGCCAGCAGAACCGGACGTGGGGTCACAGATACGCAGTATTTT. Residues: CASRTGRGVTDTQYF.

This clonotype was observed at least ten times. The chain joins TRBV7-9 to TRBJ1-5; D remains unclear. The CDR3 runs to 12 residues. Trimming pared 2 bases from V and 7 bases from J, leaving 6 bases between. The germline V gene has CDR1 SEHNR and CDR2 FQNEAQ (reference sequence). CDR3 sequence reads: CASSLTNQPQHF. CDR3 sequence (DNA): TGTGCCAGCAGCTTAACGAACCAGCCCCAGCATTTT.

The chain's CDR3 is CATSSRSYNSPLHF. DNA for the CDR3: TGTGCCACCAGCAGCCGCTCCTATAATTCACCCCTCCACTTT. The V gene is TRBV15, the J gene TRBJ1-6; D uncertain. The CDR3 contains 14 residues. The V gene lost 3 bases and the J gene lost 0 bases, with 3 bases spanning the gap. Per germline, CDR1 LNHNV and CDR2 YYDKDF (reference sequence).

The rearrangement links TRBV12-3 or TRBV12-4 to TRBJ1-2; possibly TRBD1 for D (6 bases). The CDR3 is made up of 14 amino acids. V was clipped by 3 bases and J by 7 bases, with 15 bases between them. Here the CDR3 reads CASSFSGAVGGYTF. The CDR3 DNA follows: TGTGCCAGCAGTTTCTCGGGGGCCGTTGGTGGCTACACCTTC.

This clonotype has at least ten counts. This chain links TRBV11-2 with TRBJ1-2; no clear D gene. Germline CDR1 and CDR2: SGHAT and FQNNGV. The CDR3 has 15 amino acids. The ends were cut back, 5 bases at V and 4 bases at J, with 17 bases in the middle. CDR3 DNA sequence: TGTGCCAGCAGCCCCGGGTGGGTTCTCTTCTATGGCTACACCTTC. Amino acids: CASSPGWVLFYGYTF. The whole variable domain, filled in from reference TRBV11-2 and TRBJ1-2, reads EAGVAQSPRYKIIEKRQSVAFWCNPISGHATLYWYQQILGQGPKLLIQFQNNGVVDDSQLPKDRFSAERLKGVDSTLKIQPAKLEDSAVYLCASSPGWVLFYGYTFGSGTRLTVV.

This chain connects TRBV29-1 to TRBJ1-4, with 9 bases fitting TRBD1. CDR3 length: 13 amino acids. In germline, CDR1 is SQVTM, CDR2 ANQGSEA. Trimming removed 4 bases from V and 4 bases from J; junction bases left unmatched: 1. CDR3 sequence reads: CSVVGQGNEKLFF. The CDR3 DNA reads TGCAGCGTTGTGGGACAGGGTAATGAAAAACTGTTTTTT.

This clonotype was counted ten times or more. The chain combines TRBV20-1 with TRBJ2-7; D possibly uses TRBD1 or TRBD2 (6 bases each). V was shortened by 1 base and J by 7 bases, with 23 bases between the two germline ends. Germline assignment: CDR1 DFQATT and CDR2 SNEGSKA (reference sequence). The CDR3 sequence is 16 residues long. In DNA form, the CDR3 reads TGCAGTGCTAGAGTATGGTCAACGGGGGCGTCTCGGGAGCAGTACTTC. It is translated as CSARVWSTGASREQYF.

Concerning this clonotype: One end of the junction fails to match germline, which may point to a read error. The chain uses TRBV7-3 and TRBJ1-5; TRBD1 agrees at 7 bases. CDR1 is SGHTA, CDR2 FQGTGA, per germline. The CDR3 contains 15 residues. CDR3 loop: CASTLGQDSNQPQHF. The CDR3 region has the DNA TGTGCCAGCACCTTAGGACAGGATAGCAATCAGCCCCAGCATTTT.